This T cell receptor (beta chain) emerged from a study of T cell changes during pregnancy in multiple sclerosis. Profiling relied on immunoSEQ multiplex PCR, and the TCRdb table lists in-frame clones only, not all of them. The sample carries more than 90,000 clones, more than 85% recorded once. Germline V gives CDR1 LNHDA, CDR2 SQIVND (reference sequence). V gave up 5 bases and J gave up 5 bases, with 12 bases separating them. The CDR3 has 14 amino acids. The sequences come from peripheral blood, collected in the second trimester of pregnancy. The sequence derives from a female donor with multiple sclerosis, enrolled in a pregnancy study. This chain uses TRBV19 with TRBJ2-2, with D possibly TRBD1 on 6 matching bases. CDR3 residues: CASSEQGRTGELFF. CDR3 in DNA: TGTGCCAGTAGTGAACAGGGTCGAACCGGGGAGCTGTTTTTT.